This entry features one T cell receptor (beta chain) sequence. The data were obtained in a study of blood T cell repertoires in COVID-19. Assay used: immunoSEQ multiplex PCR; TCRdb lists only in-frame clones, some missing. The sample lists roughly 180,000 clones; around 95% were seen once. V dropped 5 bases and J dropped 5 bases, with 13 bases sitting between them. Germline V gene sequence: CDR1 SGHAT, CDR2 FQNNGV. The CDR3 totals 14 residues. The clonotype was recovered from a man aged 30 to 45 with COVID-19, enrolled during active disease. V and J are TRBV11-2 and TRBJ2-1; a possible D gene is TRBD2 (6 bases). Sequencing used peripheral blood. CDR3 bases: TGTGCCAGCAGCCAGGGACTTGGACACAATGAGCAGTTCTTC. This encodes CASSQGLGHNEQFF. Full variable domain (rest looked up from reference TRBV11-2 and TRBJ2-1): EAGVAQSPRYKIIEKRQSVAFWCNPISGHATLYWYQQILGQGPKLLIQFQNNGVVDDSQLPKDRFSAERLKGVDSTLKIQPAKLEDSAVYLCASSQGLGHNEQFFGPGTRLTVL.